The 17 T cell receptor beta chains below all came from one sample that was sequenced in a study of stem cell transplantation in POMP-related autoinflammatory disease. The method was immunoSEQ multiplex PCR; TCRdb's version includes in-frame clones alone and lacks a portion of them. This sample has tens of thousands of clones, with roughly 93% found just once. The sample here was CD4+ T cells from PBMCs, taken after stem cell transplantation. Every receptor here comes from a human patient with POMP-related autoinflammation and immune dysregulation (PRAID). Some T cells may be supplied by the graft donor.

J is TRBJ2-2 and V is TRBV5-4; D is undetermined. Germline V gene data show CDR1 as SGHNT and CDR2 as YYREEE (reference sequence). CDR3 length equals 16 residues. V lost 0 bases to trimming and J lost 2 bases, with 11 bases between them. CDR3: CASSLDVSSNTGELFF. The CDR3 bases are TGTGCCAGCAGCTTGGACGTCAGTTCTAACACCGGGGAGCTGTTTTTT.

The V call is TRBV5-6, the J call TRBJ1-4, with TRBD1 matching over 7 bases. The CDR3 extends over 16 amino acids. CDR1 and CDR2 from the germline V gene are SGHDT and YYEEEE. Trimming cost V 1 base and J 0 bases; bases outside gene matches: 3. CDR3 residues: CASSLLGTATNEKLFF. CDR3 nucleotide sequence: TGTGCCAGCAGCTTGTTGGGGACAGCAACTAATGAAAAACTGTTTTTT. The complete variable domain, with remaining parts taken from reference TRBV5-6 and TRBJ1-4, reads DAGVTQSPTHLIKTRGQQVTLRCSPKSGHDTVSWYQQALGQGPQFIFQYYEEEERQRGNFPDRFSGHQFPNYSSELNVNALLLGDSALYLCASSLLGTATNEKLFFGSGTQLSVL.

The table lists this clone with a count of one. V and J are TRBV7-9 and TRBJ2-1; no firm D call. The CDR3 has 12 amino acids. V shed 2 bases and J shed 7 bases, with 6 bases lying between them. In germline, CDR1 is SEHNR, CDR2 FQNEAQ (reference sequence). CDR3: CASSLSRNEQFF. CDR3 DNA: TGTGCCAGCAGCTTATCTAGAAATGAGCAGTTCTTC. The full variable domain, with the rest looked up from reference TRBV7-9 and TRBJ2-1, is DTGVSQNPRHKITKRGQNVTFRCDPISEHNRLYWYRQTLGQGPEFLTYFQNEAQLEKSRLLSDRFSAERPKGSFSTLEIQRTEQGDSAMYLCASSLSRNEQFFGPGTRLTVL.

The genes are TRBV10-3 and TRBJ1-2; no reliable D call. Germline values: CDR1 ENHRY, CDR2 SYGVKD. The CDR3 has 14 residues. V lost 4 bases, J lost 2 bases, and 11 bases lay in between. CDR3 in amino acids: CAISGGGENYGYTF. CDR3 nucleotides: TGTGCCATCAGTGGCGGCGGGGAAAACTATGGCTACACCTTC.

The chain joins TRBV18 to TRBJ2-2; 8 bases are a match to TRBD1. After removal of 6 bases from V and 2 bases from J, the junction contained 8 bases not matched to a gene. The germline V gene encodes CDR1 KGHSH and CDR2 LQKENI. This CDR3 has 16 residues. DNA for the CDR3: TGTGCCAGCTCCCTCGGACAGGGAGGCAACACCGGGGAGCTGTTTTTT. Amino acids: CASSLGQGGNTGELFF.

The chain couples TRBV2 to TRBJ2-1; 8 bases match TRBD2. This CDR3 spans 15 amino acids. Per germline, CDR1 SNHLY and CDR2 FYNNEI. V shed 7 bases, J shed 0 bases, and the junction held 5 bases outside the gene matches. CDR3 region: CASKISGNSYNEQFF. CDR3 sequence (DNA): TGTGCCAGCAAAATTAGCGGGAACTCCTACAATGAGCAGTTCTTC.

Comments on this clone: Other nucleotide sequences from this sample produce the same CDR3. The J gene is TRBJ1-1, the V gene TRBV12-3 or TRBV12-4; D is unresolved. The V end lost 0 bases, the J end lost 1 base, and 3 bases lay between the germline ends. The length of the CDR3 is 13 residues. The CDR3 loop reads CASSLAENTEAFF. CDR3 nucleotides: TGTGCCAGCAGTTTAGCTGAGAACACTGAAGCTTTCTTT.

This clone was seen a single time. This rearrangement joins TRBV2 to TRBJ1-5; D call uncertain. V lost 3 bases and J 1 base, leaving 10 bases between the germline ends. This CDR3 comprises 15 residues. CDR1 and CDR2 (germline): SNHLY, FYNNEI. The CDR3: CASSDMLVSNQPQHF. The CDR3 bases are TGTGCCAGCAGTGATATGTTAGTGAGCAATCAGCCCCAGCATTTT.

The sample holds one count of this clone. The DNA of the CDR3 is TGTGCCAGCAGCCAAATATCTAGCGGGCCTAGGGGGGAGCTGTTTTTT. This translates into CASSQISSGPRGELFF. The genes are TRBV3-1 (or the pseudogene TRBV3-2) and TRBJ2-2, with 8 bases fitting TRBD2. Losses at the gene ends were 2 bases for V and 8 bases for J; bases not matched to a gene: 10. The length of the CDR3 is 16 residues. CDR1 is LGHDT and CDR2 is YNNKEL in the germline V gene (reference sequence).

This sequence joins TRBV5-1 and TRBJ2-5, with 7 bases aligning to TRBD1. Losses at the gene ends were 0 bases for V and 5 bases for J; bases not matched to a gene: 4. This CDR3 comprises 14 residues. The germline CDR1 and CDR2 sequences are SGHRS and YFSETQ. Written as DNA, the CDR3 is TGCGCCAGCAGCTTGGGACAGGGTGGGGAGACCCAGTACTTC. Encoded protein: CASSLGQGGETQYF.

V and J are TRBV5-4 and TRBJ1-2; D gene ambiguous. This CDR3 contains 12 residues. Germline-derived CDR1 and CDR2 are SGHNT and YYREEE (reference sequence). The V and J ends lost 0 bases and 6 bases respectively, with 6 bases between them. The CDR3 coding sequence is TGTGCCAGCAGCTTGGACCGTAATGGCTACACCTTC. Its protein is CASSLDRNGYTF.

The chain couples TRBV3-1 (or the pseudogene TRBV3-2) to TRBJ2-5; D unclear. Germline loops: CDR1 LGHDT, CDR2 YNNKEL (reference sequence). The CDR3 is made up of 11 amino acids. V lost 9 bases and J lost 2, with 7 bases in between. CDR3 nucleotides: TGTGCCAGTCGTCGACAAGAGACCCAGTACTTC. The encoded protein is CASRRQETQYF.

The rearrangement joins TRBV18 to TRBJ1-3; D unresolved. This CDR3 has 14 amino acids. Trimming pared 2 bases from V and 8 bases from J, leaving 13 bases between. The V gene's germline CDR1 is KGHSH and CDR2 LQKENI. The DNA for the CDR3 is TGTGCCAGCTCACCATCGGACCCTCTTGACACCATATATTTT. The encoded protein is CASSPSDPLDTIYF.

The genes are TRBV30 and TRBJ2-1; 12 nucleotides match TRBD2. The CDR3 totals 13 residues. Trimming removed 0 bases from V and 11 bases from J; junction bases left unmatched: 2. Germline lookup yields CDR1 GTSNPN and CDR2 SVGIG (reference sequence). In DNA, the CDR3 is TGTGCCTGGAGTGTAACTAGCGGGAGGAAGCAGTTCTTC. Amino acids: CAWSVTSGRKQFF.

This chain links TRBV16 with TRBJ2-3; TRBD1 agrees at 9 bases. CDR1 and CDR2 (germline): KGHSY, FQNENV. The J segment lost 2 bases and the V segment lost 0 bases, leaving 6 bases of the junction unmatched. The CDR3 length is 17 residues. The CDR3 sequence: CASSQSRTGDITDTQYF. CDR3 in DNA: TGTGCCAGCAGCCAATCTAGGACAGGGGACATCACAGATACGCAGTATTTT.

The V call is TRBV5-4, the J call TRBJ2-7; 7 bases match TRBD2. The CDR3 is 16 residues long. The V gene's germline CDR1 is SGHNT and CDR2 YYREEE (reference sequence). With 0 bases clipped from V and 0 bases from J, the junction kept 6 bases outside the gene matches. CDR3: CASSLAGRASSYEQYV. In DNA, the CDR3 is TGTGCCAGCAGCTTGGCGGGGAGGGCTAGCTCCTACGAGCAGTACGTC.

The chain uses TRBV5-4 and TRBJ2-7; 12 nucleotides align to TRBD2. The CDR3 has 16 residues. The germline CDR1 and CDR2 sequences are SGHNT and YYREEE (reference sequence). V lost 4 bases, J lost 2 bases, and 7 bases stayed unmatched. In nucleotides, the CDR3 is TGTGCCAGCAGCGCACTACTAGCGGGAGGAACCTACGAGCAGTACTTC. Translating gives CASSALLAGGTYEQYF.